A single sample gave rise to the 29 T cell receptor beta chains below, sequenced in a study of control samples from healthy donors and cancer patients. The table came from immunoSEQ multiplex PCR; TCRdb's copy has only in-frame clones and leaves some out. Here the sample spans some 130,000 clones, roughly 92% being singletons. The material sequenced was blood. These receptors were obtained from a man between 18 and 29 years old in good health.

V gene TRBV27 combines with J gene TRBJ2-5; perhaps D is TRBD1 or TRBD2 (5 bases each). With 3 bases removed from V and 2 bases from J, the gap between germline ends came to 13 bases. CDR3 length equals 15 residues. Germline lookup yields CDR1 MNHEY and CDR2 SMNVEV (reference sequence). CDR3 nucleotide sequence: TGTGCCAGCAGTTTCGGTGGGGGACGTCAAGAGACCCAGTACTTC. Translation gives CASSFGGGRQETQYF.

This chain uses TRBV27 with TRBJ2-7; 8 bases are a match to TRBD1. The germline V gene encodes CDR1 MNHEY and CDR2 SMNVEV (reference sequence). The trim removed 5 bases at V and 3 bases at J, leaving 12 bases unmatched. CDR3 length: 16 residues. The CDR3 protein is CASSLDQGAQIYEQYF. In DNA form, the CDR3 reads TGTGCCAGCAGTCTAGACCAGGGGGCCCAGATCTACGAGCAGTACTTC.

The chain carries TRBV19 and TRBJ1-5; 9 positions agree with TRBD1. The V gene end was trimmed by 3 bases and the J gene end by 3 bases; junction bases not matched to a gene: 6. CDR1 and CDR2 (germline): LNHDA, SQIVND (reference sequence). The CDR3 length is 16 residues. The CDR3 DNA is TGTGCCAGTAGTATTAGTGGGACAGGGTCCAATCAGCCCCAGCATTTT. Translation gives CASSISGTGSNQPQHF. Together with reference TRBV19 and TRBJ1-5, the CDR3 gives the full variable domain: DGGITQSPKYLFRKEGQNVTLSCEQNLNHDAMYWYRQDPGQGLRLIYYSQIVNDFQKGDIAEGYSVSREKKESFPLTVTSAQKNPTAFYLCASSISGTGSNQPQHFGDGTRLSIL.

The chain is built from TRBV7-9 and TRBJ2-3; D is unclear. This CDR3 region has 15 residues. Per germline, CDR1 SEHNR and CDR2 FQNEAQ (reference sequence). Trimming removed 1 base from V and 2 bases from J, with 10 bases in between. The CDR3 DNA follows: TGTGCCAGCAGCTTAGGTCGCGGTTACACAGATACGCAGTATTTT. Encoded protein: CASSLGRGYTDTQYF.

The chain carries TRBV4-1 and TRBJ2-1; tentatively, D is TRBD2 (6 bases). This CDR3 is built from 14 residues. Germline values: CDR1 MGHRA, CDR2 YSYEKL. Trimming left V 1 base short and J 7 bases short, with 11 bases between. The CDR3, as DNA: TGCGCCAGCAGCCAAGGCGCTCTAGCGAATGAGCAGTTCTTC. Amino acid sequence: CASSQGALANEQFF.

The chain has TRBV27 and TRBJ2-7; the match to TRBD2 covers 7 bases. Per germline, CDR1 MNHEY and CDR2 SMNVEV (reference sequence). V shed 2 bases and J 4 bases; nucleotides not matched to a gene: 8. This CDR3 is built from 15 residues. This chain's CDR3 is CASSLAGEIAYEQYF. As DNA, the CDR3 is TGTGCCAGCAGTTTAGCGGGGGAGATCGCATACGAGCAGTACTTC.

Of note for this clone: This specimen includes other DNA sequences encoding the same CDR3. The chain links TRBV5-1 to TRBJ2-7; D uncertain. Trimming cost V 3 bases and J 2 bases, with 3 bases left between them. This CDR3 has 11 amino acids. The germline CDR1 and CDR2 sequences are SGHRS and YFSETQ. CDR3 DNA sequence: TGCGCCAGCAGCTCTGCCTACGAGCAGTACTTC. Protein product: CASSSAYEQYF.

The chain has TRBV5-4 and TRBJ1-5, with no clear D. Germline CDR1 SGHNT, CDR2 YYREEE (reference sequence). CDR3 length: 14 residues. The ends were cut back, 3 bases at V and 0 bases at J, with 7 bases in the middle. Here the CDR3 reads CASSSWNSNQPQHF. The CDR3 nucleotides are TGTGCCAGCAGCTCTTGGAATAGCAATCAGCCCCAGCATTTT.

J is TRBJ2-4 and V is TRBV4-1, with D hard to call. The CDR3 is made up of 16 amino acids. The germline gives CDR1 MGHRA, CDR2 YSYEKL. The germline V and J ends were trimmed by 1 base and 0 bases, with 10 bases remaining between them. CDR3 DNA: TGCGCCAGCAGCCAAGCGGCTGGGATAGCCAAAAACATTCAGTACTTC. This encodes CASSQAAGIAKNIQYF.

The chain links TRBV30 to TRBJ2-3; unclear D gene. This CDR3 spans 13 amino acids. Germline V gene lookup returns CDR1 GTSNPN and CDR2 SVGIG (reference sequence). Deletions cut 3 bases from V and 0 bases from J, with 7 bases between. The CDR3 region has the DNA TGTGCCTGGAGGGCACCTAGCACAGATACGCAGTATTTT. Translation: CAWRAPSTDTQYF.

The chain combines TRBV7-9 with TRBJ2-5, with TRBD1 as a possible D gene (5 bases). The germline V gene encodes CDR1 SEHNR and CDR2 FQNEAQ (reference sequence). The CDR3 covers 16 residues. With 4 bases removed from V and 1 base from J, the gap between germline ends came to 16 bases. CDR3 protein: CASSSSLFGAQETQYF. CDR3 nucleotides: TGTGCCAGCAGCTCCAGTCTTTTTGGGGCCCAAGAGACCCAGTACTTC.

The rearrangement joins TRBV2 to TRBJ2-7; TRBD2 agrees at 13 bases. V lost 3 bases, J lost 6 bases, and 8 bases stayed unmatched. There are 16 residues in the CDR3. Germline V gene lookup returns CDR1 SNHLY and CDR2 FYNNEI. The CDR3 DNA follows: TGTGCCAGCAGTGATTGGGGGGGGACTAGCGGGATCGAGCAGTACTTC. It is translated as CASSDWGGTSGIEQYF.

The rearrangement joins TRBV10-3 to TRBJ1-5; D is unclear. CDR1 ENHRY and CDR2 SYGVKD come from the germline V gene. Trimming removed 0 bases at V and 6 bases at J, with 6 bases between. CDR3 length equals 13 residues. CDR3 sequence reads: CAISESLGQPQHF. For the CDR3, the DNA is TGTGCCATCAGTGAGTCGTTGGGTCAGCCCCAGCATTTT.

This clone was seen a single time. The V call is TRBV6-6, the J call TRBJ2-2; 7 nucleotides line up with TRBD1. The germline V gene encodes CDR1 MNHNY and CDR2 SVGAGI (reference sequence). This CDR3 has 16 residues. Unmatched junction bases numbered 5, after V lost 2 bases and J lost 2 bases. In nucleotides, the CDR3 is TGTGCCAGCAGTTACCCTAGGACAGGCAACACCGGGGAGCTGTTTTTT. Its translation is CASSYPRTGNTGELFF.

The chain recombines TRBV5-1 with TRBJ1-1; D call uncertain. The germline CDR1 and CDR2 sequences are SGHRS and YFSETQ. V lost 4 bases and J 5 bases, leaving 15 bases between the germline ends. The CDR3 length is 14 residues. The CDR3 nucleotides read TGCGCCAGCAGCCCCAGAACAGTACAGACTGAAGCTTTCTTT. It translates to CASSPRTVQTEAFF.

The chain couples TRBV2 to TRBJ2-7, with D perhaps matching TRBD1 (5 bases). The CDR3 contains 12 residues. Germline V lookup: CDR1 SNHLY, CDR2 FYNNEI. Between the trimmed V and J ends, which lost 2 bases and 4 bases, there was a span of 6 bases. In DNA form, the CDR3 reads TGTGCCAGCAGTGAACAGGGTTACGAGCAGTACTTC. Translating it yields CASSEQGYEQYF.

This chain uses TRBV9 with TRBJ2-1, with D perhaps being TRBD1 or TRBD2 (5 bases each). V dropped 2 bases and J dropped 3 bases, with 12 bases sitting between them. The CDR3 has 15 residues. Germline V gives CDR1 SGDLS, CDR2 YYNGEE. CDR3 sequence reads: CASSVRDPFYNEQFF. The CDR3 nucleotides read TGTGCCAGCAGCGTCCGGGACCCATTCTACAATGAGCAGTTCTTC. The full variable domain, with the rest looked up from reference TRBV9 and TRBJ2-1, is DSGVTQTPKHLITATGQRVTLRCSPRSGDLSVYWYQQSLDQGLQFLIQYYNGEERAKGNILERFSAQQFPDLHSELNLSSLELGDSALYFCASSVRDPFYNEQFFGPGTRLTVL.

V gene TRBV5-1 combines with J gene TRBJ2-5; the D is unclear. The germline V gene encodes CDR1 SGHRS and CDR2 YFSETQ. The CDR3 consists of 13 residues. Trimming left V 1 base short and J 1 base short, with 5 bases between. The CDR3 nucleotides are TGCGCCAGCAGCTTGATCGTCCAAGAGACCCAGTACTTC. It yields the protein CASSLIVQETQYF.

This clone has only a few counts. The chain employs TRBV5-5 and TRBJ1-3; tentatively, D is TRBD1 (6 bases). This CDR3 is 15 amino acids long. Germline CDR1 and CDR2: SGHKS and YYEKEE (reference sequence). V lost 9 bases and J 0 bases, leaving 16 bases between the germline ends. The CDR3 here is CATSRGESSGNTIYF. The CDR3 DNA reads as TGTGCCACAAGCAGGGGTGAGAGCTCTGGAAACACCATATATTTT.

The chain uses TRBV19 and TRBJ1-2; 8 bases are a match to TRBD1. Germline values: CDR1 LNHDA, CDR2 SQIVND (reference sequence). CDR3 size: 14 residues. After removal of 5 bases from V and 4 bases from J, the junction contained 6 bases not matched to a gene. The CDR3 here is CASSPGTGGYGYTF. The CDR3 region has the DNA TGTGCCAGTAGTCCGGGGACAGGAGGCTATGGCTACACCTTC.

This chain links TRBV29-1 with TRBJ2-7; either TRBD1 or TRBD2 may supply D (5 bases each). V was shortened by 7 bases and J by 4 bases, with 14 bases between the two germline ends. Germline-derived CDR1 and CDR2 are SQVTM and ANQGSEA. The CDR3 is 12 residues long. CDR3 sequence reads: CSGSRDGYEQYF. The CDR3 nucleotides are TGCAGCGGGTCCCGGGACGGATACGAGCAGTACTTC.

The CDR3 loop reads CASSKDRADTGELFF. CDR3 nucleotide sequence: TGTGCCAGTAGTAAGGACAGGGCCGACACCGGGGAGCTGTTTTTT. V and J are TRBV19 and TRBJ2-2, with 8 bases that match TRBD1. J was trimmed by 3 bases and V by 4 bases; bases with no gene match: 4. Germline V gene data show CDR1 as LNHDA and CDR2 as SQIVND (reference sequence). The length of the CDR3 is 15 residues.

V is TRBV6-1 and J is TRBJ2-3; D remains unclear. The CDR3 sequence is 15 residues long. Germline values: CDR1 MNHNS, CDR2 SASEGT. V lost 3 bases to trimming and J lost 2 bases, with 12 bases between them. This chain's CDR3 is CASSDAVNPTDTQYF. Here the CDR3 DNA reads TGTGCCAGCAGTGATGCCGTAAATCCCACAGATACGCAGTATTTT.

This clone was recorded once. The CDR3 region is CASSQDSGLAGETQYF. Here the CDR3 DNA reads TGTGCCAGCAGCCAAGATAGTGGACTAGCGGGGGAGACCCAGTACTTC. The chain couples TRBV3-1 (or the pseudogene TRBV3-2) to TRBJ2-5, with 12 bases aligning to TRBD2. The ends lost 0 bases at V and 5 bases at J; junction bases unmatched: 4. The CDR3 spans 16 residues. Germline V CDR1 and CDR2: LGHDT, YNNKEL (reference sequence).

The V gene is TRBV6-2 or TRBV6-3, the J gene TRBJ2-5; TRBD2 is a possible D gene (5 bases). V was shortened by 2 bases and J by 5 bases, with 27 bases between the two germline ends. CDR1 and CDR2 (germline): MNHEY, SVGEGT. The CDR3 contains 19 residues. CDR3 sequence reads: CASSYMSKSVVRGGETQYF. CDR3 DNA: TGTGCCAGCAGTTACATGTCAAAGAGTGTCGTCAGAGGCGGGGAGACCCAGTACTTC.

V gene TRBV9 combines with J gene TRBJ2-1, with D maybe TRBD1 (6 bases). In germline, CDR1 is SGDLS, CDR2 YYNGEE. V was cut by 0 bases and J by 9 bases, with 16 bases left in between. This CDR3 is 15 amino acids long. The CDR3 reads CASSVAPRGRAEQFF. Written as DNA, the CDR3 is TGTGCCAGCAGCGTAGCTCCCAGGGGCCGGGCTGAGCAGTTCTTC.

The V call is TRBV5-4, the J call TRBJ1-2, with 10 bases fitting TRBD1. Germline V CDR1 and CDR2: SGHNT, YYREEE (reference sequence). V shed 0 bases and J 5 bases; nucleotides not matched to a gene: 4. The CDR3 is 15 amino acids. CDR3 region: CASSLGQGAFYGYTF. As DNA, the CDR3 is TGTGCCAGCAGCTTGGGACAGGGGGCGTTTTATGGCTACACCTTC.

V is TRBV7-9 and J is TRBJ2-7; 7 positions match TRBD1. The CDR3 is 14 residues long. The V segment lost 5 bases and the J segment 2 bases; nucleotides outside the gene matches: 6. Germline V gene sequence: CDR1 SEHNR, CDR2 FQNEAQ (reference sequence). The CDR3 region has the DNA TGTGCCAGCAGCCTCACAGGACAGGCCTACGAGCAGTACTTC. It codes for CASSLTGQAYEQYF.

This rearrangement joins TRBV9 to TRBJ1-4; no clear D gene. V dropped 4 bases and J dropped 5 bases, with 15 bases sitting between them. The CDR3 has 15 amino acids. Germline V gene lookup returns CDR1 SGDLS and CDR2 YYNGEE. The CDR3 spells CASSNRGGVNEKLFF. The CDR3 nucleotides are TGTGCCAGCAGCAACCGCGGAGGTGTAAATGAAAAACTGTTTTTT. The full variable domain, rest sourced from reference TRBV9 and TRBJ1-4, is DSGVTQTPKHLITATGQRVTLRCSPRSGDLSVYWYQQSLDQGLQFLIQYYNGEERAKGNILERFSAQQFPDLHSELNLSSLELGDSALYFCASSNRGGVNEKLFFGSGTQLSVL.